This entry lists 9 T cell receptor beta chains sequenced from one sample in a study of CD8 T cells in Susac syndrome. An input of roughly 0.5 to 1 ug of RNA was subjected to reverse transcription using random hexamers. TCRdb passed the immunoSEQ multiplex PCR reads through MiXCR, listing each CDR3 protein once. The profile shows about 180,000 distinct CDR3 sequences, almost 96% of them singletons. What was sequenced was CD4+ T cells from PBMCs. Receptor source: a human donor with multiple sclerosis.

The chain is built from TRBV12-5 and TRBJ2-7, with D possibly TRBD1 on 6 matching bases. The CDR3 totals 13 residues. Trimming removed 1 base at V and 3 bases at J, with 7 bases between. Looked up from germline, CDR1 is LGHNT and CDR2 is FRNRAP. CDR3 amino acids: CASGLGQVYEQYF. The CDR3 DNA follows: TGTGCTAGTGGTTTGGGACAGGTCTACGAGCAGTACTTC.

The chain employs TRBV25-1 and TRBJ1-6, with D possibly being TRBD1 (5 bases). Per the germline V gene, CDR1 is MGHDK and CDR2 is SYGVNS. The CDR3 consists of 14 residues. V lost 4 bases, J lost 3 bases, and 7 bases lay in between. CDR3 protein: CASSGDSYNSPLHF. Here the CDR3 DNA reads TGTGCCAGCAGTGGTGACAGCTATAATTCACCCCTCCACTTT.

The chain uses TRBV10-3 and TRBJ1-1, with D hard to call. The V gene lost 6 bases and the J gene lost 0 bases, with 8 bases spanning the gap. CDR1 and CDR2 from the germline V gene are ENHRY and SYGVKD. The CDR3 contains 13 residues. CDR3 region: CAIRNDMNTEAFF. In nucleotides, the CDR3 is TGTGCCATCAGAAATGATATGAACACTGAAGCTTTCTTT.

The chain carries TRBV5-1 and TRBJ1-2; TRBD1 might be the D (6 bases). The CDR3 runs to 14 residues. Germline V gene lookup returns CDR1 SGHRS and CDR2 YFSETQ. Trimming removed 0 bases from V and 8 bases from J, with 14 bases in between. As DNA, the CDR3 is TGCGCCAGCAGCTTGGCCCTCAGACAGGAGGGCTACACCTTC. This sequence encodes CASSLALRQEGYTF.

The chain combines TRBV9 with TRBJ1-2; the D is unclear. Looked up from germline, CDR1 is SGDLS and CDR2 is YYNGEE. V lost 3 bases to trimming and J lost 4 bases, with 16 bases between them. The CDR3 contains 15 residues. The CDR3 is CASSASVEGSYGYTF. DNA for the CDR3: TGTGCCAGCAGCGCTAGCGTCGAAGGGAGCTATGGCTACACCTTC.

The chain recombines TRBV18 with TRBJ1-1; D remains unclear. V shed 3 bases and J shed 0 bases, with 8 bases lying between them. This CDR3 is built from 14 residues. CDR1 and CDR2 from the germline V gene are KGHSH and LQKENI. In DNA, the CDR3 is TGTGCCAGCTCACCGTCTACACTGAACACTGAAGCTTTCTTT. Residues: CASSPSTLNTEAFF.

The CDR3 DNA is TGTGCCTGGAGTTCAGGGGTTAGCAATCAGCCCCAGCATTTT. This sequence encodes CAWSSGVSNQPQHF. V usage is TRBV30 and J usage is TRBJ1-5; D might be TRBD1 (6 bases). Per the germline V gene, CDR1 is GTSNPN and CDR2 is SVGIG (reference sequence). Trimming took off 2 bases at V and 0 bases at J, with 8 bases between the two ends. The CDR3 sequence is 14 residues long.

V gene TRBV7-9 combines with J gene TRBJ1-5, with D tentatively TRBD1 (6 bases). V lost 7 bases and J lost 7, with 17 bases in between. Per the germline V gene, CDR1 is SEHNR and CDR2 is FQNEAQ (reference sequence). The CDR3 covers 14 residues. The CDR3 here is CASTQGQAGQPQHF. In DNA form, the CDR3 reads TGTGCCAGCACCCAGGGGCAGGCTGGCCAGCCCCAGCATTTT.

The CDR3 DNA reads as TGCGCCAGCAGCACTGGACTAGCTGGAGAGACCCAGTACTTC. Its translation is CASSTGLAGETQYF. The chain carries TRBV5-1 and TRBJ2-5, with 8 bases fitting TRBD2. CDR1 is SGHRS and CDR2 is YFSETQ in the germline V gene. The CDR3 totals 14 residues. V shed 4 bases and J 4 bases; nucleotides not matched to a gene: 6.